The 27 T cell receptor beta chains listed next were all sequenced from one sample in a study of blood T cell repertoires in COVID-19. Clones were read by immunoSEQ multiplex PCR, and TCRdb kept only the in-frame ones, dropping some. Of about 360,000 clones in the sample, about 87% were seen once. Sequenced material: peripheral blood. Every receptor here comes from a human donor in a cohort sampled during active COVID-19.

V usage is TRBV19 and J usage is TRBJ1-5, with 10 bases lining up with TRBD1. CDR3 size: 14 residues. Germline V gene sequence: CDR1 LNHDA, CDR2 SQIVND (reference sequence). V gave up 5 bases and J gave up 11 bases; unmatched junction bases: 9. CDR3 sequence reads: CASSATGGSKAQHF. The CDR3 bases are TGTGCCAGTAGTGCGACAGGGGGCTCTAAGGCCCAGCATTTT.

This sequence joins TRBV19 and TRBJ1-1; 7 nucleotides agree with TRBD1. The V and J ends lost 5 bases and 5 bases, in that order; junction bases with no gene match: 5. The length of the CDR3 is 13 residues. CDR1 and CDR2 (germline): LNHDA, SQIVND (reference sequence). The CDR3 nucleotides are TGTGCCAGTAGTCTAGGGGGCCGGACTGAAGCTTTCTTT. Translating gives CASSLGGRTEAFF.

Here the CDR3 DNA reads TGTGCCAGTCACAACCTACGGGGGGGCAGGGGAAGCAATCAGCCCCAGCATTTT. Its protein product is CASHNLRGGRGSNQPQHF. The chain joins TRBV19 to TRBJ1-5, with D possibly matching TRBD1 (6 bases). CDR3 length: 18 amino acids. CDR1 and CDR2 from the germline V gene are LNHDA and SQIVND (reference sequence). Trimming stripped 8 bases from V and 1 base from J, with 24 bases between.

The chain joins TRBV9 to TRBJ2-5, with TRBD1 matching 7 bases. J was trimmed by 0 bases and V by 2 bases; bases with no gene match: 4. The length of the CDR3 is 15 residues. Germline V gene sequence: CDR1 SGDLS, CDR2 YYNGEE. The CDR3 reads CASSVGTVYQETQYF. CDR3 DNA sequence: TGTGCCAGCAGCGTCGGGACAGTGTACCAAGAGACCCAGTACTTC.

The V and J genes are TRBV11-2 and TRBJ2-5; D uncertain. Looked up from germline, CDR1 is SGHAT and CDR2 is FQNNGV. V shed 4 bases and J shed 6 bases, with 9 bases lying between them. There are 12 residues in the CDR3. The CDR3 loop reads CASSWSTQTQYF. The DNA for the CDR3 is TGTGCCAGCAGCTGGTCTACCCAGACCCAGTACTTC.

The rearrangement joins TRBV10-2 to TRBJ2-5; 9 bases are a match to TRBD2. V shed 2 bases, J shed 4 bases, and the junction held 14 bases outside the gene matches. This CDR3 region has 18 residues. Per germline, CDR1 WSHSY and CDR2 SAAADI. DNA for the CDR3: TGCGCCAGCAGTGAGGCGGGAGGGGCTCATACCGGGGGAGAGACCCAGTACTTC. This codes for CASSEAGGAHTGGETQYF.

The CDR3 bases are TGCAGCGTTGGGGAGGGAATCTTGGGGGCTTTCTTT. Protein: CSVGEGILGAFF. The genes are TRBV29-1 and TRBJ1-1, with D unresolved. The V end lost 4 bases, the J end lost 11 bases, and 17 bases lay between the germline ends. CDR1 and CDR2 (germline): SQVTM, ANQGSEA. This CDR3 is 12 amino acids long.

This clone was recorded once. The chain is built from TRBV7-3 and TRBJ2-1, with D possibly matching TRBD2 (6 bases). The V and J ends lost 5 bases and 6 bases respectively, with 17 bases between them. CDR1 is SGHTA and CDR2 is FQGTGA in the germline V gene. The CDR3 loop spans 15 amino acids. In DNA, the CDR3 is TGTGCCAGCAGCCCAAAGCAATCGACTAGCAATGAGCAGTTCTTC. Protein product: CASSPKQSTSNEQFF.

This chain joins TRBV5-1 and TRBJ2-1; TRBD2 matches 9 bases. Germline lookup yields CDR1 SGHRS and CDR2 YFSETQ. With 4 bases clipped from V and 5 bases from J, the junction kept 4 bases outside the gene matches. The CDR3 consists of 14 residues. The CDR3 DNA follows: TGCGCCAGCAGCAAAAGACTAGCGGACAATGAGCAGTTCTTC. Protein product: CASSKRLADNEQFF.

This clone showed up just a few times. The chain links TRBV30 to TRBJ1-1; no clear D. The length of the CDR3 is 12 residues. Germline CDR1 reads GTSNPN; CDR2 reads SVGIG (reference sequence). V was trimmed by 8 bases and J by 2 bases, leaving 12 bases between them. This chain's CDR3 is CAGAVTNTEAFF. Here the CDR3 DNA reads TGTGCCGGAGCTGTGACTAACACTGAAGCTTTCTTT.

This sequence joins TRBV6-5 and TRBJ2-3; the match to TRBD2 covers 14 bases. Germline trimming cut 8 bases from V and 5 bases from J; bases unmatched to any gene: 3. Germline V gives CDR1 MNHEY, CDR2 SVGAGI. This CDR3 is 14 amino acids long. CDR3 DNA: TGTGCCAGCGCGGGGACTAGCGGGGGAGATACGCAGTATTTT. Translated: CASAGTSGGDTQYF.

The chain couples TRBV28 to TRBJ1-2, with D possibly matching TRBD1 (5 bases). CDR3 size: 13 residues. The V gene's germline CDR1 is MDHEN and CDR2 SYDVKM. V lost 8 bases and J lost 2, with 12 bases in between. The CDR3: CASERQSNYGYTF. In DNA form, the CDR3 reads TGTGCCAGCGAGAGACAGAGCAACTATGGCTACACCTTC.

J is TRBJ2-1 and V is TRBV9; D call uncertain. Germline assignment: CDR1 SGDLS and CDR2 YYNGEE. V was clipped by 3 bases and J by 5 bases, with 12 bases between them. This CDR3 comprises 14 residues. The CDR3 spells CASSGSDGDNEQFF. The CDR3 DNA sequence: TGTGCCAGCAGCGGCAGTGACGGAGACAATGAGCAGTTCTTC.

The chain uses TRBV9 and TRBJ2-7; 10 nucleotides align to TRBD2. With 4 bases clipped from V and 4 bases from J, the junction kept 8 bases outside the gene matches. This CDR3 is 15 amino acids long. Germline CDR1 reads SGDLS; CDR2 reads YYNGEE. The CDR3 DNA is TGTGCCAGCAGCTTGAGAGCGGGAGGGCGGTACGAGCAGTACTTC. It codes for CASSLRAGGRYEQYF.

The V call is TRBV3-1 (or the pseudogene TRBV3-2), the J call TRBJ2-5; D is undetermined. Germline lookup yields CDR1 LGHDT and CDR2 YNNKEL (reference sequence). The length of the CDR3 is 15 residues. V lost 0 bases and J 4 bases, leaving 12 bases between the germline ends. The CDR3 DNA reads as TGTGCCAGCAGCCAAGAATACTCACTACGAGAGACCCAGTACTTC. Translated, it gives CASSQEYSLRETQYF.

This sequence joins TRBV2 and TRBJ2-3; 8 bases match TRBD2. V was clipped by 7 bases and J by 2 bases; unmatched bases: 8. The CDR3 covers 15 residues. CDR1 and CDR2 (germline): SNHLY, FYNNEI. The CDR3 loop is CASTEYSGATDTQYF. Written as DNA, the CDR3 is TGTGCCAGCACCGAGTATAGCGGGGCCACAGATACGCAGTATTTT.

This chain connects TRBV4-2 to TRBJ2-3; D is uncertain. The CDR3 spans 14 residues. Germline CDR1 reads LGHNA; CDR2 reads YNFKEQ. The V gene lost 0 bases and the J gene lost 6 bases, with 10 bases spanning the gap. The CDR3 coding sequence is TGTGCCAGCAGCCAAGATCCTAGATTGGATACGCAGTATTTT. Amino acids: CASSQDPRLDTQYF.

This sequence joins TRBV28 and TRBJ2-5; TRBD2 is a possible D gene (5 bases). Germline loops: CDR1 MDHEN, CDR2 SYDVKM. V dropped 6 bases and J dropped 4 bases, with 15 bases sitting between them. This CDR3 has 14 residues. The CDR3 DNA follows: TGTGCCAGCAGGCCCCTGAGGGTTGGAGAGACCCAGTACTTC. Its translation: CASRPLRVGETQYF.

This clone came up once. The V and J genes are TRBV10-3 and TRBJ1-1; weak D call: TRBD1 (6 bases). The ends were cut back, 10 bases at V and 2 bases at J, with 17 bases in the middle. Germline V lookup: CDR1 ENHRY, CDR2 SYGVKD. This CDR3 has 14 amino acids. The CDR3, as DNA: TGTGCCAGTACGGGGGGGGCCTTTAACACTGAAGCTTTCTTT. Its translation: CASTGGAFNTEAFF.

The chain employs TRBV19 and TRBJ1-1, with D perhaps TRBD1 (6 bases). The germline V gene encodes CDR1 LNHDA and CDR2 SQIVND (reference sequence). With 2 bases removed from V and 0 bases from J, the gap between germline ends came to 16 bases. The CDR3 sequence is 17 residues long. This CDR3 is CASSINPSRQVNTEAFF. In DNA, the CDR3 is TGTGCCAGTAGTATAAACCCGAGTCGACAGGTGAACACTGAAGCTTTCTTT.

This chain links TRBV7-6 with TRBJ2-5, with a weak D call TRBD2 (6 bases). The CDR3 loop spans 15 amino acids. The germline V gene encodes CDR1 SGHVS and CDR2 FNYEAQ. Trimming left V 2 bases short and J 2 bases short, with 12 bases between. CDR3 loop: CASSLIAVEQETQYF. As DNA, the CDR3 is TGTGCCAGCAGCTTAATAGCGGTGGAGCAAGAGACCCAGTACTTC.

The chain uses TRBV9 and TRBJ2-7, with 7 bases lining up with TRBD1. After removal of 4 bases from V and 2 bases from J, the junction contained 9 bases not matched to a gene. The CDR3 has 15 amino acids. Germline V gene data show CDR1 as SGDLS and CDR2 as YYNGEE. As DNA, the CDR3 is TGTGCCAGCAGCAGACACCGGGACAGCACCTACGAGCAGTACTTC. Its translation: CASSRHRDSTYEQYF.

CDR3 residues: CAWSVVAKQETQYF. Here the CDR3 DNA reads TGTGCCTGGAGTGTGGTGGCCAAGCAAGAGACCCAGTACTTC. The chain combines TRBV30 with TRBJ2-5; D is uncertain. V gave up 0 bases and J gave up 2 bases, with 10 bases separating them. The CDR3 sequence is 14 residues long. Germline V CDR1 and CDR2: GTSNPN, SVGIG (reference sequence).

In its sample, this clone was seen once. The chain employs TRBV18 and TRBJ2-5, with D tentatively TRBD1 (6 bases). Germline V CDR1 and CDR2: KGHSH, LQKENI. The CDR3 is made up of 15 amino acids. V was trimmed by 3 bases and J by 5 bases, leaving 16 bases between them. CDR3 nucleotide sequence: TGTGCCAGCTCACCTGTTCTAAGGACAGCGGAGACCCAGTACTTC. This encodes CASSPVLRTAETQYF.

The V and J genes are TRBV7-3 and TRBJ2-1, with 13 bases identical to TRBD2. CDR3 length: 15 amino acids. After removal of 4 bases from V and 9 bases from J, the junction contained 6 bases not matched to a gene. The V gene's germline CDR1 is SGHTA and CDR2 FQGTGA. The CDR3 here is CASSSWTSGRAEQFF. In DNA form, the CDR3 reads TGTGCCAGCAGCTCCTGGACTAGCGGGAGAGCTGAGCAGTTCTTC.

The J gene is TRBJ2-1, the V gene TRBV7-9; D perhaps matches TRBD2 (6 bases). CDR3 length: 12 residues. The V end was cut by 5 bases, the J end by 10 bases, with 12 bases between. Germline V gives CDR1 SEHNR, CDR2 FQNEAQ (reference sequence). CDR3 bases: TGTGCCAGCAGCCCCATAGCGGAAGAGCAGTTCTTC. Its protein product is CASSPIAEEQFF.

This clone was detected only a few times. In DNA form, the CDR3 reads TGTGCCAGCATTCGCCTAGCGGGTTTGGGATACAATGAGCAGTTCTTC. Translating gives CASIRLAGLGYNEQFF. The chain combines TRBV27 with TRBJ2-1; 8 positions match TRBD2. The CDR3 totals 16 residues. Per the germline V gene, CDR1 is MNHEY and CDR2 is SMNVEV (reference sequence). V shed 7 bases, J shed 4 bases, and the junction held 12 bases outside the gene matches.